This note documents a single TCR beta chain sequence. Its specificity is unknown. The entry originates in a study of T cell responses to AZD1222 COVID-19 vaccine. Study results and caveats: Close to half of spike-specific TCRs reportedly recognize unmutated variant regions.

From germline, CDR1 is GTSNPN and CDR2 SVGIG (reference sequence). Trimming at V came to 4 bases and at J to 4 bases, leaving 5 bases not matched to a gene. This CDR3 contains 14 residues. Measured with immunoSEQ multiplex PCR; TCRdb has only the in-frame clones, and not every one. The sample lists roughly 40,000 clones; just over 85% were seen once. The rearrangement uses TRBV30 and TRBJ2-1, with 9 positions matching TRBD2. The receptor's source is an adult who received the MenACWY meningococcal vaccine as a control. Sequenced material: peripheral blood, taken 28 days after the second dose of the MenACWY control vaccine. The DNA of the CDR3 is TGTGCCTGGACCGGGACTAGCAGGTACAATGAGCAGTTCTTC. The encoded protein is CAWTGTSRYNEQFF.